Shown below are 2 T cell receptor beta chains from a single sample sequenced in a study of cytomegalovirus exposure and HLA in healthy donors. Amplification used 60 Vbeta primers and 13 Jbeta primers. The table came from immunoSEQ multiplex PCR; TCRdb's copy has only in-frame clones and leaves some out. The data contain fewer than 150,000 clones, approximately 80% of them singletons. The sequencing input was PBMCs. The origin of the receptors is a man aged 50-59 years in good health and CMV-seronegative.

The rearrangement joins TRBV5-1 to TRBJ2-3; 10 nucleotides line up with TRBD2. V was clipped by 1 base and J by 6 bases; unmatched bases: 5. From germline, CDR1 is SGHRS and CDR2 YFSETQ. CDR3 length equals 15 residues. The CDR3 DNA sequence: TGCGCCAGCAGCTTGACTAGCGGGGATTCTGATACGCAGTATTTT. It codes for CASSLTSGDSDTQYF.

DNA of the CDR3: TGTGCCAGCAGTTCCGGGACTAGCGGTGGTCAGGAGCAGTTCTTC. Translating it yields CASSSGTSGGQEQFF. The chain employs TRBV7-6 and TRBJ2-1; 11 positions agree with TRBD2. Looked up from germline, CDR1 is SGHVS and CDR2 is FNYEAQ. The V and J ends lost 6 bases and 10 bases, in that order; junction bases with no gene match: 11. The CDR3 is 15 amino acids.